Listed below are T cell receptor beta chains from one sample, sequenced in a study of blood T cell repertoires in COVID-19. Repertoires were generated with immunoSEQ multiplex PCR, while TCRdb's copy carries only in-frame clones and drops some. This table has 150,000 to 200,000 clones, roughly 90% appearing once. The sample comprised PBMCs or T cells enriched from blood (not recorded which). These receptor sequences come from a woman between 50 and 59 years old who had recovered from COVID-19. Each CDR3 is given with its conserved first and last residue. D genes are given only for firm matches. Size is stated for part of the rows, as once, few or many counts, or as a class when the clone is expanded.

d_call: TRBD1
v_call: TRBV2
j_call: TRBJ2-1
clone_size: few
cdr3_nt: TGTGCCAGCAGGGGGACAGGGGGCTCTGAGCAGTTCTTC
cdr3_aa: CASRGTGGSEQFF

d_call: .
v_call: TRBV7-2
j_call: TRBJ2-7
clone_size: .
cdr3_nt: TGTGCCAGCAGCGTAACGCGGGACGGACGGTCTGAGCAGTACTTC
cdr3_aa: CASSVTRDGRSEQYF

d_call: .
v_call: TRBV19
j_call: TRBJ1-2
clone_size: .
cdr3_nt: TGTGCCAGTACGAGGGAGGTTCCCATCTATGGCTACACCTTC
cdr3_aa: CASTREVPIYGYTF

d_call: TRBD1
v_call: TRBV18
j_call: TRBJ2-7
clone_size: .
cdr3_nt: TGTGCCAGCTCACGGGACAGGGAGTACGAGCAGTACTTC
cdr3_aa: CASSRDREYEQYF

d_call: .
v_call: TRBV5-6
j_call: TRBJ2-1
clone_size: .
cdr3_nt: TGTGCCAGCAGCTTCCCTAACTACTACAATGAGCAGTTCTTC
cdr3_aa: CASSFPNYYNEQFF

d_call: .
v_call: TRBV4-3
j_call: TRBJ1-4
clone_size: .
cdr3_nt: TGCGCCAGCAGCCAGGGGGACGGGACACGGAATGAAAAACTGTTTTTT
cdr3_aa: CASSQGDGTRNEKLFF

d_call: .
v_call: TRBV5-1
j_call: TRBJ2-7
clone_size: .
cdr3_nt: TGCGCCAGCAGCTTGGAGGGCGGGTCCTACGAGCAGTACTTC
cdr3_aa: CASSLEGGSYEQYF

d_call: .
v_call: TRBV3-1/TRBV3-2
j_call: TRBJ2-7
clone_size: .
cdr3_nt: TGTGCCAGCAGCCAAGACATTTACGAGCAGTACTTC
cdr3_aa: CASSQDIYEQYF

d_call: .
v_call: TRBV29-1
j_call: TRBJ1-1
clone_size: .
cdr3_nt: TGCAGCGCCGCACGGGATTTGCCCACTGAAGCTTTCTTT
cdr3_aa: CSAARDLPTEAFF

d_call: TRBD1
v_call: TRBV4-3
j_call: TRBJ2-7
clone_size: .
cdr3_nt: TGCGCCAGCAGCCGGGACAGGGGGGTATACGAGCAGTACTTC
cdr3_aa: CASSRDRGVYEQYF